This TCR beta chain came from a study of shared T cell receptors in the human thymus. Method: immunoSEQ multiplex PCR; TCRdb's copy keeps in-frame clones and lacks some. The sample lists some 760,000 clones, roughly 85% occurring once. This clone was counted only a few times. Losses at the gene ends were 9 bases for V and 5 bases for J; bases not matched to a gene: 9. The CDR3 is 13 amino acids. Germline CDR1 is SEHNR and CDR2 is FQNEAQ (reference sequence). The same specimen was also included in a second study, on human thymus T cells. That source adds: Biased V and J segment usage appeared in thymus and peripheral blood.

The chain is built from TRBV7-9 and TRBJ2-7; 8 positions agree with TRBD1. Source material: thymocytes. The source of this sequence is a girl younger than two with a congenital heart defect. The chain's CDR3 is CASKGQGSNEQYF. The CDR3 nucleotides read TGTGCCAGTAAAGGACAGGGTTCAAACGAGCAGTACTTC.